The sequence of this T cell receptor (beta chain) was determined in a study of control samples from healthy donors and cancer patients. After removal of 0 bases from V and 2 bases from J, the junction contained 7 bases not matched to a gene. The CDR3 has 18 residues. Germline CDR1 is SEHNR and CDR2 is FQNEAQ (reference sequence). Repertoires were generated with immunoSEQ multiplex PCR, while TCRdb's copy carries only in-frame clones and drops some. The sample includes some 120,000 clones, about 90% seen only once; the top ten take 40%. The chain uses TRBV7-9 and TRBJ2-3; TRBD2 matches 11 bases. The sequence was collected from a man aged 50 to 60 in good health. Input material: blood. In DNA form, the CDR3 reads TGTGCCAGCAGCTTAGCCCTCCCTAGCGGGGGGACCACAGATACGCAGTATTTT. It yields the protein CASSLALPSGGTTDTQYF.